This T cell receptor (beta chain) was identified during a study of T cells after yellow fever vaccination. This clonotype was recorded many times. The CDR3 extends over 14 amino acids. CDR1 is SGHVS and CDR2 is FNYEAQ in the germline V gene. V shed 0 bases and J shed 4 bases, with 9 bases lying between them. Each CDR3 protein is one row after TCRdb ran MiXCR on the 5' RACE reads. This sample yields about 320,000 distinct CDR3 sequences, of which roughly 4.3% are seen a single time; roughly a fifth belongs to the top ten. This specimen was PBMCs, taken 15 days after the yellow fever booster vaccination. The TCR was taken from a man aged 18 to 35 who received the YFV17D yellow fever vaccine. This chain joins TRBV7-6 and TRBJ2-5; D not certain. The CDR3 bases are TGTGCCAGCAGCTTAGCTGGCAGCTTAGAGACCCAGTACTTC. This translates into CASSLAGSLETQYF.